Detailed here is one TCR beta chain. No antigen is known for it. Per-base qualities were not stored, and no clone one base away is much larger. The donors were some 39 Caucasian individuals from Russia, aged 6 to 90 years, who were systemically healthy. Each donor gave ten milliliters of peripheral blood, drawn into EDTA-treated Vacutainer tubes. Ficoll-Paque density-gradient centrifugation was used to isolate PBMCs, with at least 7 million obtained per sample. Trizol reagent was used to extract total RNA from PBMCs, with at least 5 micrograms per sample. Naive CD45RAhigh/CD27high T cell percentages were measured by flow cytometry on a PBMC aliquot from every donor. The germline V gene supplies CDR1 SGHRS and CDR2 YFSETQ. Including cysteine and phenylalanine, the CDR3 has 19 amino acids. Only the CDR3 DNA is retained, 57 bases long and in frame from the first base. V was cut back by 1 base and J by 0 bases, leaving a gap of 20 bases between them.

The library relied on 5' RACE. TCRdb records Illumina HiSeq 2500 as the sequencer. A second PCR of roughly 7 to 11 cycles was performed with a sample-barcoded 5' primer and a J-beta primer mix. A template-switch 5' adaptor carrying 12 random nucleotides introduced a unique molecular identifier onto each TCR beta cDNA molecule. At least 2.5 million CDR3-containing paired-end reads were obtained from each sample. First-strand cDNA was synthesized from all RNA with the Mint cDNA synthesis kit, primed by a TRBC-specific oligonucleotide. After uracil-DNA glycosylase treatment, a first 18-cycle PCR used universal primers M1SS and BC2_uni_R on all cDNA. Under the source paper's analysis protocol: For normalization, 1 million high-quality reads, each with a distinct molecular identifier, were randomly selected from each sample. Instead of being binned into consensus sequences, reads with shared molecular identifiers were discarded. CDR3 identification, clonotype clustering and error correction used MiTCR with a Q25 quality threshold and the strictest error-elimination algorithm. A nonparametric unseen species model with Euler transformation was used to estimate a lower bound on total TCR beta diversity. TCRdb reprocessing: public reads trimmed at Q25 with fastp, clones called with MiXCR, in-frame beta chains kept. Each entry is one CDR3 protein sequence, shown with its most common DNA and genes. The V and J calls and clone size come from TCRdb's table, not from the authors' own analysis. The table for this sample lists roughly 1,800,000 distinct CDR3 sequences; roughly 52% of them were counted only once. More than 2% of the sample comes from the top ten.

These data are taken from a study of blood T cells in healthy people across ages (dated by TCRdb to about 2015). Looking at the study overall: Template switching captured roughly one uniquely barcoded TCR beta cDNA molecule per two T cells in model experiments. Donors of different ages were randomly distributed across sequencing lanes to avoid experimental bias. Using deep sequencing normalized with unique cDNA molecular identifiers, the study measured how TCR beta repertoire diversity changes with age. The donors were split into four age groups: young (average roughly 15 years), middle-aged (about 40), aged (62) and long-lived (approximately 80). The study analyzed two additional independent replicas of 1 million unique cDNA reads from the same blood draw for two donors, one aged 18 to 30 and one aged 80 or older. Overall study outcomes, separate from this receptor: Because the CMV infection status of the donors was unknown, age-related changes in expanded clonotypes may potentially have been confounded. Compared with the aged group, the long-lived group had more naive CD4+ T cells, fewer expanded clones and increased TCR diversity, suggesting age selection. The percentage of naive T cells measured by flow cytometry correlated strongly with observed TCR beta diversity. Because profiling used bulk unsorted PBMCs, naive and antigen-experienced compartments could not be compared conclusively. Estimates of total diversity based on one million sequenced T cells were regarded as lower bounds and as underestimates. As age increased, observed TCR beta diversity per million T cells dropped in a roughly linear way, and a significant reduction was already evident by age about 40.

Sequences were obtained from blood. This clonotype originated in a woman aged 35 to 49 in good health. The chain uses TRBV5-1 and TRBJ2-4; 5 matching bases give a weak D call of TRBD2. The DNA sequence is TGCGCCAGCAGCTTGAAACAGAAAGGAGGCCCCGTAGCCAAAAACATTCAGTACTTC. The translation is CASSLKQKGGPVAKNIQYF.